One and the same sample provided the 6 T cell receptor beta chains below, sequenced in a study of T cell repertoires in urothelial bladder cancer. TCRdb keeps only in-frame clones here, not all; method: immunoSEQ multiplex PCR. The table lists thousands of clones, about 64% of them singletons. The sample comprised tumor-infiltrating cells from bladder cancer. Receptors were obtained from a human donor with urothelial carcinoma.

V gene TRBV5-5 combines with J gene TRBJ1-2; 8 nucleotides match TRBD1. This CDR3 spans 15 amino acids. With V trimmed by 4 bases and J by 2 bases, 7 bases remained unmatched. CDR1 is SGHKS and CDR2 is YYEKEE in the germline V gene (reference sequence). The CDR3 bases are TGTGCCAGCAGCACCACAGGGGGATCGAACTATGGCTACACCTTC. Translation: CASSTTGGSNYGYTF.

V usage is TRBV5-6 and J usage is TRBJ2-5; TRBD1 aligns across 7 bases. The V segment lost 4 bases and the J segment 8 bases; nucleotides outside the gene matches: 8. Germline lookup yields CDR1 SGHDT and CDR2 YYEEEE. The CDR3 covers 13 residues. The CDR3 sequence is CASSPPGQLTQYF. CDR3 DNA sequence: TGTGCCAGCAGCCCCCCGGGACAGTTAACCCAGTACTTC.

The chain links TRBV10-2 to TRBJ2-5, with a possible D match to TRBD2 (7 bases). Germline V gives CDR1 WSHSY, CDR2 SAAADI. Trimming left V 6 bases short and J 0 bases short, with 17 bases between. This CDR3 is 16 amino acids long. CDR3 DNA sequence: TGCGCCAGCAGGTCCCGAACAGGGAGGGACCAAGAGACCCAGTACTTC. Protein: CASRSRTGRDQETQYF.

A remark on this clone: Relative to the germline gene, one junction end is altered; a read error may explain this. The V call is TRBV4-1, the J call TRBJ1-1, with TRBD1 as a possible D gene (6 bases). The germline V gene has CDR1 MGHRA and CDR2 YSYEKL. The CDR3 totals 16 residues. The CDR3 DNA sequence: TGCGCCAGCAGTCAAGCCGCCCCTACGGCTCTGGGGGGCGCTTTCTTT. It codes for CASSQAAPTALGGAFF.

The rearrangement joins TRBV15 to TRBJ1-5, with D uncertain. Germline CDR1 and CDR2: LNHNV and YYDKDF (reference sequence). V lost 4 bases and J lost 2, with 12 bases in between. The CDR3 spans 15 residues. For the CDR3, the DNA is TGTGCCACCAGCACCCTAGGAGTTGGCAATCAGCCCCAGCATTTT. It is translated as CATSTLGVGNQPQHF.

This rearrangement joins TRBV6-6 to TRBJ2-7, with a possible D match to TRBD1 (6 bases). CDR1 is MNHNY, CDR2 SVGAGI, per germline (reference sequence). The CDR3 is 16 residues long. Trimming took 0 bases from V and 0 from J, leaving 12 bases between them. CDR3 DNA: TGTGCCAGCAGTTACTCGGGACACTTAAACTCCTACGAGCAGTACTTC. This translates into CASSYSGHLNSYEQYF.